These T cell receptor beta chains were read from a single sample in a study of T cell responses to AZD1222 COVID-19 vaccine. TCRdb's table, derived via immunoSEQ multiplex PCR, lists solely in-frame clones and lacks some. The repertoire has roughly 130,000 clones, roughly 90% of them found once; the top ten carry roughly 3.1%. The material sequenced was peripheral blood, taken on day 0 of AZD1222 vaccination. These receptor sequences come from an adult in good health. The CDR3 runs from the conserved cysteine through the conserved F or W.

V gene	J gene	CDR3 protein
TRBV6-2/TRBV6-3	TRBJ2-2	CASSRAGGPGELFF
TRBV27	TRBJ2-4	CASSGGRAGNIQYF
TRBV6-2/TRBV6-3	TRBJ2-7	CASSYPEPYEQYF
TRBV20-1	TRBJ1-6	CSASRGNENSPLHF
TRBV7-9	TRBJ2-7	CASSGRGPPITGQYF
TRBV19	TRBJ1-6	CASSIGGRPLHF
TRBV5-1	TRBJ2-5	CASSLVGLSETQYF
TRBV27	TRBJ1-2	CASSLSNRGPGYTF
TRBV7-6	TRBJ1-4	CASSLRAGDEKLFF
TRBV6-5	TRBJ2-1	CASRPSGYSYNEQFF
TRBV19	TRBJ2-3	CASSIRPPDTQYF
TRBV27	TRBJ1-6	CASGRGNSPLHF
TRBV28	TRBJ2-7	CASTEQGPTYEQYF
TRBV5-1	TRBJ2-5	CASSLAIWETQYF
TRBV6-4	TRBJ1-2	CASSAGVRGYGYTF